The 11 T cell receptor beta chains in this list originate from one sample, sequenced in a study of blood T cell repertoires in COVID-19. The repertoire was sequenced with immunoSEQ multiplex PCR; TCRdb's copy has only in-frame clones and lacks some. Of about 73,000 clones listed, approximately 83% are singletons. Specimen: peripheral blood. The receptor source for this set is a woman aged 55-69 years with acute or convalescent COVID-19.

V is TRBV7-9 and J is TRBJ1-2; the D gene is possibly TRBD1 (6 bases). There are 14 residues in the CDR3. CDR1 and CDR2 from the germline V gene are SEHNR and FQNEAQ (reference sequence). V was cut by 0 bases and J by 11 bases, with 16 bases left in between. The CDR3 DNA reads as TGTGCCAGCAGCTTAGCCAACACAGGGTTTGGTTACACCTTC. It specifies CASSLANTGFGYTF. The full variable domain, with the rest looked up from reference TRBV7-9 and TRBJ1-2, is DTGVSQNPRHKITKRGQNVTFRCDPISEHNRLYWYRQTLGQGPEFLTYFQNEAQLEKSRLLSDRFSAERPKGSFSTLEIQRTEQGDSAMYLCASSLANTGFGYTFGSGTRLTVV.

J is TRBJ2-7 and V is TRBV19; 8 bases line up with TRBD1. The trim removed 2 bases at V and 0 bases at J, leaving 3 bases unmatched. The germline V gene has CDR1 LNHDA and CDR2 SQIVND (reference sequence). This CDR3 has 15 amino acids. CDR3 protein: CASSIRTGNSYEQYF. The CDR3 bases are TGTGCCAGTAGTATAAGGACAGGGAACTCCTACGAGCAGTACTTC.

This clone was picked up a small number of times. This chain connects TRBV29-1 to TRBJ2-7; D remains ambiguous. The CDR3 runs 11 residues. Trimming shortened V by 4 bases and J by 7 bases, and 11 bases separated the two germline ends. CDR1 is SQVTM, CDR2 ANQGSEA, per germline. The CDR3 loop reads CSVGRGGEQYF. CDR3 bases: TGCAGCGTTGGAAGAGGTGGAGAGCAGTACTTC.

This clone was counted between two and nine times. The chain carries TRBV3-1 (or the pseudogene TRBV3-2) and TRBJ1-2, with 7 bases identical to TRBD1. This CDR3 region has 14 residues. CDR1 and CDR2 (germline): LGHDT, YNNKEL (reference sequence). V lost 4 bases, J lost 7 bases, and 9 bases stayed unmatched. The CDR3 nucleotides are TGTGCCAGCAGCCGAGACAGGGCCATGGGTGGCTACACCTTC. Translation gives CASSRDRAMGGYTF.

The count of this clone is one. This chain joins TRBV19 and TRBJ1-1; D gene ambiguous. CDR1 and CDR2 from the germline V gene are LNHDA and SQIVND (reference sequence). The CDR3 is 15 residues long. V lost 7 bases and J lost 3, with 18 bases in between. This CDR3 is CASTPRALLYTEAFF. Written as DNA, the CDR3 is TGTGCCAGTACCCCACGAGCCCTGTTGTACACTGAAGCTTTCTTT.

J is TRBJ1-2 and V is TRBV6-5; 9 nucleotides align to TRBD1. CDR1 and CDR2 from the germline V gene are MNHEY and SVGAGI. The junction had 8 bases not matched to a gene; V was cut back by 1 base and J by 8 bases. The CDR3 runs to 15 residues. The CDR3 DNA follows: TGTGCCAGCAGTTACTTCCCCGGGACAGGGAAGGGCTACACCTTC. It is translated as CASSYFPGTGKGYTF.

In DNA form, the CDR3 reads TGTGCCAGCAGCCCCACGCCAGGATACTACAATGAGCAGTTCTTC. Amino acid sequence: CASSPTPGYYNEQFF. The chain couples TRBV7-2 to TRBJ2-1, with unresolved D. Trimming left V 5 bases short and J 3 bases short, with 14 bases between. CDR1 is SGHTA, CDR2 FQGNSA, per germline. The CDR3 is 15 amino acids.

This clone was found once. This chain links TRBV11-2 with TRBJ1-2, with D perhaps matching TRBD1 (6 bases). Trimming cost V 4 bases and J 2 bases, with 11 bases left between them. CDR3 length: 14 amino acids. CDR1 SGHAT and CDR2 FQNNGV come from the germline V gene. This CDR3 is CASSSRGANYGYTF. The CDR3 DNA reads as TGTGCCAGCAGCTCGCGGGGGGCGAACTATGGCTACACCTTC. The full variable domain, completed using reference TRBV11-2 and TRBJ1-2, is EAGVAQSPRYKIIEKRQSVAFWCNPISGHATLYWYQQILGQGPKLLIQFQNNGVVDDSQLPKDRFSAERLKGVDSTLKIQPAKLEDSAVYLCASSSRGANYGYTFGSGTRLTVV.

The CDR3, as DNA: TGTGCCAGCAGCCAAAGGGGGACGGCCTTTGGTGGCTACACCTTC. It translates to CASSQRGTAFGGYTF. J is TRBJ1-2 and V is TRBV14, with D possibly TRBD1 on 6 matching bases. The germline gives CDR1 SGHDN, CDR2 FVKESK. The CDR3 covers 15 residues. The V end was cut by 2 bases, the J end by 7 bases, with 17 bases between. Supplemented by reference TRBV14 and TRBJ1-2, the full variable domain reads EAGVTQFPSHSVIEKGQTVTLRCDPISGHDNLYWYRRVMGKEIKFLLHFVKESKQDESGMPNNRFLAERTGGTYSTLKVQPAELEDSGVYFCASSQRGTAFGGYTFGSGTRLTVV.

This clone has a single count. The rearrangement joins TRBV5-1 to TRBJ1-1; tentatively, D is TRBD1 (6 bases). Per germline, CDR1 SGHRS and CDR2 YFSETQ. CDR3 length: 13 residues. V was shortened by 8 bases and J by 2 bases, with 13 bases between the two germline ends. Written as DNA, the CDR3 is TGCGCCAGTCTGGGGGCTCCAAACACTGAAGCTTTCTTT. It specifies CASLGAPNTEAFF. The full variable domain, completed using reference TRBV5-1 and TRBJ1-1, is KAGVTQTPRYLIKTRGQQVTLSCSPISGHRSVSWYQQTPGQGLQFLFEYFSETQRNKGNFPGRFSGRQFSNSRSEMNVSTLELGDSALYLCASLGAPNTEAFFGQGTRLTVV.

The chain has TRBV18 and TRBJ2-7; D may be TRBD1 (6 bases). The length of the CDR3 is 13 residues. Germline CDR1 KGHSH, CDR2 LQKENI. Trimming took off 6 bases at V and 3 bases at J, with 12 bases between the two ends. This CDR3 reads CASSPDRIYEQYF. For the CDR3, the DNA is TGTGCCAGCTCCCCGGACAGAATCTACGAGCAGTACTTC.